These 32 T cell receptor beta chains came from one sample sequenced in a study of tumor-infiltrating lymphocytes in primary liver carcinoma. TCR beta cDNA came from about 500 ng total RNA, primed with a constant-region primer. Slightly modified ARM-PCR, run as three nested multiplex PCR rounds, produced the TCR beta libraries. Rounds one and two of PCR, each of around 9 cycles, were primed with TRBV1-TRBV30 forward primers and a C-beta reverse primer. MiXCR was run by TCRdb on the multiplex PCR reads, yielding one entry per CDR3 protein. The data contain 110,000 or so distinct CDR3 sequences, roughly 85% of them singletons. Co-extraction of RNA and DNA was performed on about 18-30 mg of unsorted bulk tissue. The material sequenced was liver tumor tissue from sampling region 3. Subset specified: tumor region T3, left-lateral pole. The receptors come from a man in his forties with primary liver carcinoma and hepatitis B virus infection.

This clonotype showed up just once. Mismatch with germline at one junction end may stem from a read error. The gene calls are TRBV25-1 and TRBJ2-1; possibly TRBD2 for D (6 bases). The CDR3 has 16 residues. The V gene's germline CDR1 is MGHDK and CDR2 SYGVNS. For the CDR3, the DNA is TGTGCCAGCTCCAAGACGTGGGCGGGAACTAACAATGGGCAGTTCTTC. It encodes CASSKTWAGTNNGQFF.

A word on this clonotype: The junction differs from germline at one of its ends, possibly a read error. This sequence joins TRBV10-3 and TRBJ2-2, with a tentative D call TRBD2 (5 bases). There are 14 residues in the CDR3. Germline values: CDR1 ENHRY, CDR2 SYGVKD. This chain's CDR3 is CATAGIGNTGELFF. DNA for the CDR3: TGTGCCACCGCCGGGATAGGGAACACCGGTGAGCTGTTTTTT.

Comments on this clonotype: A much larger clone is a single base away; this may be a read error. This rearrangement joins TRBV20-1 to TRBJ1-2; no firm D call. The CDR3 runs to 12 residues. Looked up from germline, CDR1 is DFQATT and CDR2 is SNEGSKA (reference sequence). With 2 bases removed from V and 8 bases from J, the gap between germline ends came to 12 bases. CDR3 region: CSARPWAAGYTF. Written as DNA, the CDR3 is TGCAGTGCTAGACCCTGGGCCGCGGGCTACACCTTC.

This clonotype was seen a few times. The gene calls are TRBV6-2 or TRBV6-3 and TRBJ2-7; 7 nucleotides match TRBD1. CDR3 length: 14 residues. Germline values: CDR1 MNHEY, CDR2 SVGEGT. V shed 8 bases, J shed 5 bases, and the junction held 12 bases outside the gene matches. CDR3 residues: CASGLRDRAHEQYF. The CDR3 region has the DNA TGTGCCAGCGGCCTTCGGGACAGAGCCCACGAGCAGTACTTC.

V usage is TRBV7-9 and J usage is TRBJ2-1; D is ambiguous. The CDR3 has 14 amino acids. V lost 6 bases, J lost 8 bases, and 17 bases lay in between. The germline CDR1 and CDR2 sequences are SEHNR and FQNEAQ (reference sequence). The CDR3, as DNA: TGTGCCAGCAGTCCACCCAGACCGGAGCATGAGCAGTTCTTC. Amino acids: CASSPPRPEHEQFF. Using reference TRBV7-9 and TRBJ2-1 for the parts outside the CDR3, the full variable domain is DTGVSQNPRHKITKRGQNVTFRCDPISEHNRLYWYRQTLGQGPEFLTYFQNEAQLEKSRLLSDRFSAERPKGSFSTLEIQRTEQGDSAMYLCASSPPRPEHEQFFGPGTRLTVL.

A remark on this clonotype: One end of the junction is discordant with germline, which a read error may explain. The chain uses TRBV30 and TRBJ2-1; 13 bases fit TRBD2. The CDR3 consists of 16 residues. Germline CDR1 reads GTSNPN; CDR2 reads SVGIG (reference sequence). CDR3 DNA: TGTGCTTGGAGTGTTGGACTAGCGGGAGTGGGAGGGGAGCAGTTCTTC. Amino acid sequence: CAWSVGLAGVGGEQFF.

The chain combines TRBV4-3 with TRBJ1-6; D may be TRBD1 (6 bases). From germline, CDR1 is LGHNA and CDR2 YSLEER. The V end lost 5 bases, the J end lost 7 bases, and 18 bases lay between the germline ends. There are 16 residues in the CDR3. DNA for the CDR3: TGCGCCAGCAGCACCTGGGAGGGGGGAAGGAATTCACCCCTCCACTTT. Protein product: CASSTWEGGRNSPLHF.

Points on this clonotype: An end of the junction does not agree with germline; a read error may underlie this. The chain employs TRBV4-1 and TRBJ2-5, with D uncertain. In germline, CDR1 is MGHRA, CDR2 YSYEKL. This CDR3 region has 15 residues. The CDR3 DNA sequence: TGCGCCAGAAGCCAAGATCTTTACTTGCAAGAGATCCAGTACTTC. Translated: CARSQDLYLQEIQYF.

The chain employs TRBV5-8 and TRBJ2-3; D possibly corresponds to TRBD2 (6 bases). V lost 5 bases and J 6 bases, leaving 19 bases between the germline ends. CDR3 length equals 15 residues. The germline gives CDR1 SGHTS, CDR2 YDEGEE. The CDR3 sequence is CASRVVGLPGDTQYF. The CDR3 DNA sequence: TGTGCCAGCAGGGTAGTGGGACTTCCTGGTGATACGCAGTATTTT. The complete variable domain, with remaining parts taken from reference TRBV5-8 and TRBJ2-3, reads EAGVTQSPTHLIKTRGQQATLRCSPISGHTSVYWYQQALGLGLQFLLWYDEGEERNRGNFPPRFSGRQFPNYSSELNVNALELEDSALYLCASRVVGLPGDTQYFGPGTRLTVL.

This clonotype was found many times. The CDR3 DNA follows: TGTGCCAGCAGCCTCGGGGAGAACACTGAAGCTTTCTTT. This translates into CASSLGENTEAFF. The genes are TRBV11-2 and TRBJ1-1; D is unclear. The germline gives CDR1 SGHAT, CDR2 FQNNGV. V lost 5 bases and J lost 1, with 8 bases in between. The CDR3 runs to 13 residues.

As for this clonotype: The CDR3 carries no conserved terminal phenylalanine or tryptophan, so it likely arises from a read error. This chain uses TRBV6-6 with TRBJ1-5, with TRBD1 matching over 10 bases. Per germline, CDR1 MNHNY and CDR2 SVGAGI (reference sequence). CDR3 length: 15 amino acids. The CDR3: CASNYGQGDGQPQHI. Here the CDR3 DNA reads TGTGCCAGCAATTACGGACAGGGGGACGGTCAGCCCCAGCATATT.

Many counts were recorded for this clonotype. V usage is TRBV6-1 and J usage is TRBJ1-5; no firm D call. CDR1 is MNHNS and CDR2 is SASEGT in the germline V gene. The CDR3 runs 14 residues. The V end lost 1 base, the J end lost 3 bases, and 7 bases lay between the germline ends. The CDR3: CASSEVGSNQPQHF. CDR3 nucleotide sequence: TGTGCCAGCAGTGAAGTCGGGTCCAATCAGCCCCAGCATTTT.

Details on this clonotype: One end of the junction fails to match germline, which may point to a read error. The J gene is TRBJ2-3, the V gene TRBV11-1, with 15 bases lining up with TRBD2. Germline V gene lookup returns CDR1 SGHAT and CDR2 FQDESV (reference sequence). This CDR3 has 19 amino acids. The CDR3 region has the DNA TGTGTCAGCAGTGGGGCCCGGACTAGCGGGAGGGCCCTGACAGATATCCAGTATTTT. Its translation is CVSSGARTSGRALTDIQYF.

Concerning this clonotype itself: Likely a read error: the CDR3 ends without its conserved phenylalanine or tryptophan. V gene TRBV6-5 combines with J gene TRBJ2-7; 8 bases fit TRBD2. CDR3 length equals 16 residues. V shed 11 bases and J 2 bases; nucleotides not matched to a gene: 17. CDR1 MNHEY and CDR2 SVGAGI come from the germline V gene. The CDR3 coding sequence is TGTGCCTGCAAGGGGGATGTTAGCGGGGATACCTACGAGCAGTACATC. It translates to CACKGDVSGDTYEQYI.

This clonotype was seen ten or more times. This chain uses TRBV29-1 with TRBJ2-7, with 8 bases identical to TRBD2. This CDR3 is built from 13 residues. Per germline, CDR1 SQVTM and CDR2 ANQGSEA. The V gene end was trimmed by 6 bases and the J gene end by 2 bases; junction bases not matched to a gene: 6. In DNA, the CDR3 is TGCAGCGTCGGGGGGGTATCGACCTACGAGCAGTACTTC. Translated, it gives CSVGGVSTYEQYF.

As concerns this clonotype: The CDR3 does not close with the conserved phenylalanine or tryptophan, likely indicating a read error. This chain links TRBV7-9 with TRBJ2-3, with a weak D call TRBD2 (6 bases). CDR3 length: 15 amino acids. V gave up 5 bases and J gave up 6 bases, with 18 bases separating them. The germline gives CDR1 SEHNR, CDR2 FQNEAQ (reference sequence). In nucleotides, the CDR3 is TGTGCCAGCAGCCTACTAGCCGGGTCTGGGGATACGCAGTATATT. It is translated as CASSLLAGSGDTQYI.

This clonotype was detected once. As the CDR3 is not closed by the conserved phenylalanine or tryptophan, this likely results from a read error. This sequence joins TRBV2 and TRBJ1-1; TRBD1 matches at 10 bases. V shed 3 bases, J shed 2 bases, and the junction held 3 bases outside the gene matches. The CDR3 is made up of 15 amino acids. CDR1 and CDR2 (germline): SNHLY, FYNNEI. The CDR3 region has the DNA TGTGCCAGCAGTGAGGGACAGGGGCGCAACACTGAAGCTTTCTCT. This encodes CASSEGQGRNTEAFS.

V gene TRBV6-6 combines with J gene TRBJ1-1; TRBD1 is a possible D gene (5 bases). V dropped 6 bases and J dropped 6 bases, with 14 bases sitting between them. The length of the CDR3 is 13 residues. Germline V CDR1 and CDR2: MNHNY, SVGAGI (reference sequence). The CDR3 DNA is TGTGCCAGCAGCATGGGGGGGACTGCTGAAGCTTTCTTT. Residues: CASSMGGTAEAFF.

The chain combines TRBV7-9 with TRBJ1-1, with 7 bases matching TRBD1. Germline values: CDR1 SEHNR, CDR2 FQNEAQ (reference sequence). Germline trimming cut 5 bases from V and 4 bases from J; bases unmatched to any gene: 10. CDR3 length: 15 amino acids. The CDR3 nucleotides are TGTGCCAGCAGCCTCCCGACAGGGATGGGCACTGAAGCTTTCTTT. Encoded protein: CASSLPTGMGTEAFF.

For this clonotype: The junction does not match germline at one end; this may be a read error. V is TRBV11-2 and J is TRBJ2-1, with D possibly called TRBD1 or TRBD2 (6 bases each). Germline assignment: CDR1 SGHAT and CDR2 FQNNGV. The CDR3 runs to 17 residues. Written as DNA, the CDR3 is TGTGACAGCAGCTTAGCCCGCGGGACAAATATCTACAATGAGCAGTTCTTC. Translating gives CDSSLARGTNIYNEQFF.

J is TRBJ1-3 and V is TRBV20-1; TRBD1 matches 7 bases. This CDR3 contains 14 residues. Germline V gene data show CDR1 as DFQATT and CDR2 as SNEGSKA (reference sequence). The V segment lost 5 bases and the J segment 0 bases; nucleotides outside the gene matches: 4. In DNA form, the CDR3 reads TGCAGTGCTTCTCGACAGGGCTCTGGAAACACCATATATTTT. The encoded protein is CSASRQGSGNTIYF.

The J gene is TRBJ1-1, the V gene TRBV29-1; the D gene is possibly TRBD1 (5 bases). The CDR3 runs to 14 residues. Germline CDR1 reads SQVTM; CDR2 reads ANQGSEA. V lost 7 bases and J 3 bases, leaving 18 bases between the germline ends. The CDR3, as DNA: TGCAGCGGCAGCTTGGGGGGGGAGGACACTGAAGCTTTCTTT. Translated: CSGSLGGEDTEAFF.

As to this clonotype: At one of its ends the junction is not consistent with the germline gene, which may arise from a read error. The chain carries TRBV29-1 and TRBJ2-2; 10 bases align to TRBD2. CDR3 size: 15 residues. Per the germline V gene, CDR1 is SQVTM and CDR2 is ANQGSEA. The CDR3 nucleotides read TGCAATGTTGGGACTAGCGCGGCGAACACCGGGGAGCTGTTATTT. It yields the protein CNVGTSAANTGELLF.

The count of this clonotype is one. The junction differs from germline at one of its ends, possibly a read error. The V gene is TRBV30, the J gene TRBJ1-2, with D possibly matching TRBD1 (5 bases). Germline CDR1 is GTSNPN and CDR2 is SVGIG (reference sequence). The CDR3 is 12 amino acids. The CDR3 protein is CAWTWDGLSYIF. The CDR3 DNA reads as TGTGCCTGGACCTGGGACGGGCTCAGCTACATCTTC.

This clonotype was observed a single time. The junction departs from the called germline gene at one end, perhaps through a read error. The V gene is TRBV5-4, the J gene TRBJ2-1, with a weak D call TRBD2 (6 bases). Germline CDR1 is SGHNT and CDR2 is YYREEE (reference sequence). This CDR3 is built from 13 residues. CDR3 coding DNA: TGTCCCAGCAGCCCCGGGGGAGGCAATAAGCAGTTCTTC. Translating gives CPSSPGGGNKQFF.

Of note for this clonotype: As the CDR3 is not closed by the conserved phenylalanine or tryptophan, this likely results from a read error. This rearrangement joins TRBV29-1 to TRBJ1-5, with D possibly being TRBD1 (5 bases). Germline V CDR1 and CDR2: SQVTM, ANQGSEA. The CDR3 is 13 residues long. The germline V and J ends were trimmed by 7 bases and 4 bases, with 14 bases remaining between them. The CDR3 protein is CSAGGVVNQPQHL. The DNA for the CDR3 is TGCAGCGCCGGAGGGGTAGTGAATCAGCCCCAGCATTTG.

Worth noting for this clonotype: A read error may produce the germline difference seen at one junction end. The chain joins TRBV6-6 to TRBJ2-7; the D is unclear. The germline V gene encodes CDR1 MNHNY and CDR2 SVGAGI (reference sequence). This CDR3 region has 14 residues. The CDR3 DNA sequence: TGTGCCAACAGTTTTAAGGGTTCCTCATACGAGCAGTACTTC. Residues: CANSFKGSSYEQYF.

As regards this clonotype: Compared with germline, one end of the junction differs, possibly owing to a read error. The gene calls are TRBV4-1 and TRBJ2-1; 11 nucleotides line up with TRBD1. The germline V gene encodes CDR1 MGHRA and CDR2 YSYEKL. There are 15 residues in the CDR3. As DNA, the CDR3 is TGCGCCAACAGCCAAGGACAGGGGGCTTCGAATGAGCAGTTCTTC. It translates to CANSQGQGASNEQFF.

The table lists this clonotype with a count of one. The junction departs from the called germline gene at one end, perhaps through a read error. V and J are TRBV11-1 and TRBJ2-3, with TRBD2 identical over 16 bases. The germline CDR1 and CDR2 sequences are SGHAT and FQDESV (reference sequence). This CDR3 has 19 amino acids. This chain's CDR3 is CASSGAGTSGRALADTRYF. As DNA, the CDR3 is TGTGCCAGCAGCGGGGCCGGGACTAGCGGGAGGGCCCTGGCAGATACGCGGTATTTT.

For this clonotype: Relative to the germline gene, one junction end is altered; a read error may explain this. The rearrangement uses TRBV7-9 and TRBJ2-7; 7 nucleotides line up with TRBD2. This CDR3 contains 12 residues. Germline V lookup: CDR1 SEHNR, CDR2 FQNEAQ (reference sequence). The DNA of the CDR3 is TGTGCCAACAGCAGGGCGGGGGACGAGCAATACTTC. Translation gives CANSRAGDEQYF.

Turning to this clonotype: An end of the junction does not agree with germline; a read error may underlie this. Here the CDR3 reads CAWNYGENQSQHF. Written as DNA, the CDR3 is TGTGCCTGGAATTATGGGGAAAATCAGTCCCAGCATTTT. The chain uses TRBV30 and TRBJ1-5; D gene uncertain. Germline CDR1 GTSNPN, CDR2 SVGIG (reference sequence). CDR3 length equals 13 residues.

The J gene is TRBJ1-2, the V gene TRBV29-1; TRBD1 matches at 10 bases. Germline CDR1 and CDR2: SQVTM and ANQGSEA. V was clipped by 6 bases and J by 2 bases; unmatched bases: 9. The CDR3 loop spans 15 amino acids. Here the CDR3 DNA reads TGCAGCGTCTCGAGACAGGGGGCCGGCAACTATGGCTACACCTTC. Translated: CSVSRQGAGNYGYTF.